These 10 T cell receptor beta chains share one sample of origin, sequenced in a study of cytomegalovirus exposure and HLA in healthy donors. Primers: 60 Vbeta forward and 13 Jbeta reverse. The assay was immunoSEQ multiplex PCR, and TCRdb's table has in-frame clones only and misses some. The table lists roughly 97,000 clones, roughly 9.4% of them singletons. The sample consisted of PBMCs. These receptors were taken from a man over 45 in good health and CMV-seropositive.

The table lists this clone with a count of one. The DNA for the CDR3 is TGCGCCAGCACCTCACGGACAGGGGGATATTACAATGAGCAGTTCTTC. Protein: CASTSRTGGYYNEQFF. The V call is TRBV5-1, the J call TRBJ2-1, with TRBD1 matching over 10 bases. The CDR3 is 16 amino acids. V shed 6 bases and J 4 bases; nucleotides not matched to a gene: 10. The germline V gene encodes CDR1 SGHRS and CDR2 YFSETQ.

The chain joins TRBV6-6 to TRBJ1-1, with a weak D call TRBD1 (5 bases). This CDR3 has 16 residues. Trimming removed 2 bases from V and 6 bases from J, with 19 bases in between. Germline V gives CDR1 MNHNY, CDR2 SVGAGI (reference sequence). The DNA for the CDR3 is TGTGCCAGCAGTTACGGGGCCGTCCCCTTTGAGGCTGAAGCTTTCTTT. Protein product: CASSYGAVPFEAEAFF.

The chain joins TRBV18 to TRBJ1-2; D might be TRBD1 (6 bases). Germline values: CDR1 KGHSH, CDR2 LQKENI. V was cut by 3 bases and J by 0 bases, with 14 bases left in between. The CDR3 is 16 residues long. Written as DNA, the CDR3 is TGTGCCAGCTCACCCGTGGGGGCTGCAGCTAACTATGGCTACACCTTC. This translates into CASSPVGAAANYGYTF.

This chain uses TRBV29-1 with TRBJ2-4; D is unclear. The CDR3 has 17 amino acids. Trimming removed 4 bases from V and 0 bases from J, with 19 bases in between. In germline, CDR1 is SQVTM, CDR2 ANQGSEA. For the CDR3, the DNA is TGCAGCGTTGGAACAGATTATGCCCTTCGAGCCAAAAACATTCAGTACTTC. Translating gives CSVGTDYALRAKNIQYF.

This clone turned up a few times. The V gene is TRBV11-2, the J gene TRBJ2-1; 15 bases agree with TRBD2. The CDR3 totals 19 residues. J gave up 6 bases and V 3 bases, and 12 bases lay outside the gene matches. Germline V gene sequence: CDR1 SGHAT, CDR2 FQNNGV. CDR3 DNA: TGTGCCAGCAGCTTCTGGGGACTAGCGGGAGGCTCACCAGCCAATGAGCAGTTCTTC. This translates into CASSFWGLAGGSPANEQFF. The whole variable domain, filled in from reference TRBV11-2 and TRBJ2-1, reads EAGVAQSPRYKIIEKRQSVAFWCNPISGHATLYWYQQILGQGPKLLIQFQNNGVVDDSQLPKDRFSAERLKGVDSTLKIQPAKLEDSAVYLCASSFWGLAGGSPANEQFFGPGTRLTVL.

The chain uses TRBV5-4 and TRBJ2-5; D not certain. Trimming stripped 0 bases from V and 3 bases from J, with 6 bases between. The CDR3 consists of 13 residues. Germline CDR1 and CDR2: SGHNT and YYREEE (reference sequence). The CDR3 loop reads CASSLGAEETQYF. As DNA, the CDR3 is TGTGCCAGCAGCTTGGGCGCGGAAGAGACCCAGTACTTC.

This rearrangement joins TRBV6-5 to TRBJ1-1, with 7 bases matching TRBD1. The trim removed 5 bases at V and 3 bases at J, leaving 9 bases unmatched. In germline, CDR1 is MNHEY, CDR2 SVGAGI. CDR3 length: 15 amino acids. CDR3 protein: CASSPLTGLHTEAFF. The CDR3 bases are TGTGCCAGCAGTCCCTTGACAGGGTTGCACACTGAAGCTTTCTTT.

CDR3: CASSLDRGQFYEQYF. CDR3 DNA: TGCGCCAGCAGCCTGGACAGGGGGCAATTCTACGAGCAGTACTTC. The chain recombines TRBV5-1 with TRBJ2-7, with 11 positions matching TRBD1. The germline CDR1 and CDR2 sequences are SGHRS and YFSETQ. CDR3 length equals 15 residues. Trimming took 4 bases from V and 3 from J; bases not matched to a gene: 6.

This clone occurred a few times. The rearrangement uses TRBV6-9 and TRBJ2-5; the match to TRBD2 covers 9 bases. The CDR3 spans 17 residues. After removal of 4 bases from V and 4 bases from J, the junction contained 13 bases not matched to a gene. Germline CDR1 MNHGY, CDR2 SVAAGI. The CDR3 nucleotides are TGTGCCAGCAGTTGGCCCGAATTAGCGGGAGCGGGAGAGACCCAGTACTTC. Residues: CASSWPELAGAGETQYF.

The chain is built from TRBV2 and TRBJ2-7; D possibly corresponds to TRBD1 (5 bases). Trimming removed 1 base at V and 4 bases at J, with 14 bases between. The CDR3 spans 15 residues. Germline V gene lookup returns CDR1 SNHLY and CDR2 FYNNEI. The CDR3 region has the DNA TGTGCCAGCAGTGAAGGTGGGCAGGGCAGGTACGAGCAGTACTTC. It encodes CASSEGGQGRYEQYF. Looking up the rest from reference TRBV2 and TRBJ2-7 gives the full variable domain: EPEVTQTPSHQVTQMGQEVILRCVPISNHLYFYWYRQILGQKVEFLVSFYNNEISEKSEIFDDQFSVERPDGSNFTLKIRSTKLEDSAMYFCASSEGGQGRYEQYFGPGTRLTVT.